This T cell receptor beta chain was retrieved from a study of regulatory T cells in long-lasting Graves disease. Remarks on this clonotype: The antigen is not known.

Broader study findings: The TCR repertoire of persistent Graves' patients was less diverse than that of newly diagnosed ones. A limited number of samples was an acknowledged limitation. Clonotypes that were public and shared totalled some 2,900 in persistent patients versus 966 in new patients.

Time point given: persistent/refractory GD, antithyroid drugs over 5 years with positive TRAb. The TCR library was made from RNA that had been extracted from PBMCs in TRIzol. The CDR3 contains 14 residues. Germline V gives CDR1 LGHNA, CDR2 YNFKEQ. Trimming removed 2 bases from V and 6 bases from J, with 14 bases in between. Libraries of TCR beta came from iRepertoire HTBI primers plus Arm-PCR of CDR3 regions. Using its own MiXCR run on the multiplex PCR reads, TCRdb lists one record per CDR3 protein. Among under 450,000 distinct CDR3 sequences listed, 23% were seen once. The chain joins TRBV4-2 to TRBJ2-7; D could derive from TRBD1 or TRBD2 (5 bases each). The source was peripheral blood mononuclear cells (PBMCs), collected when the disease was refractory, from a patient treated with antithyroid drugs. The TCR originated in a female donor with Graves disease. The CDR3 is CASSQSLTRGEQYF. The CDR3 coding sequence is TGTGCCAGCAGCCAAAGCCTCACTAGGGGCGAGCAGTACTTC.